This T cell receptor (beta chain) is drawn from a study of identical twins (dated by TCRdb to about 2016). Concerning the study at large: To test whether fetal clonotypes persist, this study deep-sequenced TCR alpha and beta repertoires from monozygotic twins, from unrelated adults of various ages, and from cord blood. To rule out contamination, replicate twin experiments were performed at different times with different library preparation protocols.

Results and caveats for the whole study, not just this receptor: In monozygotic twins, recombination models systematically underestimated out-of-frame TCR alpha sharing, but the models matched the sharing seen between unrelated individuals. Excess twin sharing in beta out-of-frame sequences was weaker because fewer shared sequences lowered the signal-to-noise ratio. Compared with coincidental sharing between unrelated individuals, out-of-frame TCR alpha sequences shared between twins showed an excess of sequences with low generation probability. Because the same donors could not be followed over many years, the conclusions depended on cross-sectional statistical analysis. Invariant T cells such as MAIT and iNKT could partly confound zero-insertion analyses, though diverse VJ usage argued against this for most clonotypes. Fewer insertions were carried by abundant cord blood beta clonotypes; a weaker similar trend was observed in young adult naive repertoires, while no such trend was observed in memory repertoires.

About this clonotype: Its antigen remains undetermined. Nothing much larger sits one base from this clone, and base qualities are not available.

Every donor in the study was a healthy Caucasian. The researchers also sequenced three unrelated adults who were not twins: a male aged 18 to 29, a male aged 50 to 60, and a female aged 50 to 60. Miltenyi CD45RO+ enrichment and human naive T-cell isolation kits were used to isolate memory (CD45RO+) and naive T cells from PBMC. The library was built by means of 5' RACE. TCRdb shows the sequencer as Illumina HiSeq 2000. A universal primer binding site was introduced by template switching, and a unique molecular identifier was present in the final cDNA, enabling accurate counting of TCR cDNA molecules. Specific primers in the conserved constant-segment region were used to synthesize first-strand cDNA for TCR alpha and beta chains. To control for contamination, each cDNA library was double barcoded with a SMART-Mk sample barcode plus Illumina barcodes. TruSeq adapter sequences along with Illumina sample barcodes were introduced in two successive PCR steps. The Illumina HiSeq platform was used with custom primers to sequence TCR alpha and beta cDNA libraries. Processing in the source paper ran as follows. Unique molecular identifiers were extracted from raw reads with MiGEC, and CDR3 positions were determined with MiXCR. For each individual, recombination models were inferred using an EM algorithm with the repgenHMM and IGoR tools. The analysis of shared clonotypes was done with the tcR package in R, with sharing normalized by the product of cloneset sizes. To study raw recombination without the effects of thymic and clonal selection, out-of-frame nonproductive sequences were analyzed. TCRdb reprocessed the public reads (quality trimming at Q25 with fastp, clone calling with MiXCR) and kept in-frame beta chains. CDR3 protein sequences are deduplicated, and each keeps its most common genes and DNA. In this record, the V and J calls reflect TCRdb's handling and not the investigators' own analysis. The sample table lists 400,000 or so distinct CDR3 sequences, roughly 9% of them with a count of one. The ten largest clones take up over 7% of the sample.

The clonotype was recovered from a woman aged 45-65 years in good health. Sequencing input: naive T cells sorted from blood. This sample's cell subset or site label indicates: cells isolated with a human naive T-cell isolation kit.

The CDR3 region has the sequence CASKVADIGRNEQFF. The sequence in DNA is TGTGCCAGTAAAGTGGCGGACATCGGGCGGAATGAGCAGTTCTTC. The chain links TRBV19 with TRBJ2-1, with TRBD1 as a weak D call on 5 bases. Trimming takes 7 bases from V and 7 bases from J, and the germline ends sit 20 bases apart. The germline V gene (reference sequence) yields LNHDA for CDR1 and SQIVND for CDR2. Counted from cysteine to phenylalanine, this CDR3 has 15 amino acids. Just the 45-base CDR3 DNA is kept, in frame starting at base 1.